These 10 T cell receptor beta chains were all obtained from the same sample, sequenced in a study of beta chain features in type 1 diabetes (dated by TCRdb to 2016 to 2019). Receptors were amplified or captured by the immunoSEQ multiplex PCR assay. The entire amount of isolated RNA was reverse transcribed using the High Capacity cDNA Reverse Transcription Kit, so the sequenced TCRB transcripts were expressed ones. TCRdb took this table from immuneACCESS and kept in-frame rearrangements with V and J called. Such tables lack part of the clones; where checked against another copy, unresolved V genes explain under half of the gap, and the rest is unexplained. Recorded for this sample are about 930,000 clones; roughly a sixth of them occurred a single time. Roughly 0.025% of the sample goes to the ten largest clones. Material: naive CD4+ T cells from blood. What the cell subset or site label conveys for this sample: true naive CD4+ T cells. These TCRs come from a woman in her late teens or twenties in good health.

CDR3 loop: CASRHSSGANVLTF. The CDR3, as DNA: TGTGCCAGCAGGCACAGCTCTGGGGCCAACGTCCTGACTTTC. The V and J genes are TRBV7-2 and TRBJ2-6; D is uncertain. In germline, CDR1 is SGHTA, CDR2 FQGNSA. Trimming cost V 6 bases and J 0 bases, with 6 bases left between them. The CDR3 runs to 14 residues.

The V gene is TRBV19, the J gene TRBJ2-2; D gene uncertain. Trimming removed 1 base from V and 1 base from J, with 10 bases in between. Germline V CDR1 and CDR2: LNHDA, SQIVND (reference sequence). This CDR3 spans 16 amino acids. Here the CDR3 DNA reads TGTGCCAGTAGTATAGCACACAATAAGAACACCGGGGAGCTGTTTTTT. Translating it yields CASSIAHNKNTGELFF.

The chain has TRBV5-4 and TRBJ2-5; TRBD2 might be the D (6 bases). Trimming stripped 0 bases from V and 5 bases from J, with 11 bases between. This CDR3 is 14 amino acids long. Germline CDR1 SGHNT, CDR2 YYREEE (reference sequence). This chain's CDR3 is CASSLAGGMETQYF. The DNA of the CDR3 is TGTGCCAGCAGCTTGGCCGGGGGTATGGAGACCCAGTACTTC.

This clone has only a few counts. V usage is TRBV13 and J usage is TRBJ2-2, with 8 bases aligning to TRBD1. Germline CDR1 reads PRHDT; CDR2 reads FYEKMQ (reference sequence). After removal of 6 bases from V and 4 bases from J, the junction contained 31 bases not matched to a gene. This CDR3 is built from 23 residues. CDR3 DNA sequence: TGTGCCAGCAGGACACTTAACCCGAACCGACAGGGGAGGTCTGGTTTGGGCACCGGGGAGCTGTTTTTT. Translation gives CASRTLNPNRQGRSGLGTGELFF.

This clone has just one count. The chain couples TRBV7-2 to TRBJ2-3; 8 nucleotides agree with TRBD2. Trimming at V came to 1 base and at J to 4 bases, leaving 10 bases not matched to a gene. This CDR3 region has 17 residues. CDR1 and CDR2 from the germline V gene are SGHTA and FQGNSA. The CDR3 here is CASSLVGAGGGADTQYF. In DNA form, the CDR3 reads TGTGCCAGCAGCTTAGTCGGGGCGGGAGGAGGGGCAGATACGCAGTATTTT. Using reference TRBV7-2 and TRBJ2-3 for the parts outside the CDR3, the full variable domain is GAGVSQSPSNKVTEKGKDVELRCDPISGHTALYWYRQSLGQGLEFLIYFQGNSAPDKSGLPSDRFSAERTGGSVSTLTIQRTQQEDSAVYLCASSLVGAGGGADTQYFGPGTRLTVL.

In this sample, this clone turned up a few times. The chain carries TRBV11-2 and TRBJ2-1, with 8 bases aligning to TRBD2. The V gene's germline CDR1 is SGHAT and CDR2 FQNNGV. The CDR3 contains 19 residues. The J segment lost 6 bases and the V segment lost 1 base, leaving 17 bases of the junction unmatched. This chain's CDR3 is CASSLGVGSRAGVINEQFF. The DNA for the CDR3 is TGTGCCAGCAGCTTAGGGGTAGGGAGCAGAGCGGGAGTCATCAATGAGCAGTTCTTC.

Only a few counts were recorded for this clone. The chain has TRBV4-3 and TRBJ2-1; 12 positions agree with TRBD2. V dropped 4 bases and J dropped 5; count of bases not matched to a gene: 12. CDR1 LGHNA and CDR2 YSLEER come from the germline V gene. The CDR3 spans 18 residues. Here the CDR3 reads CASSPRTLAGGPHNEQFF. CDR3 nucleotides: TGCGCCAGCAGCCCTCGAACGCTAGCGGGAGGGCCCCACAATGAGCAGTTCTTC.

There are a few counts of this clone. The chain recombines TRBV7-9 with TRBJ2-3; TRBD1 matches at 7 bases. The CDR3 runs to 14 residues. The germline V gene has CDR1 SEHNR and CDR2 FQNEAQ (reference sequence). The J segment lost 4 bases and the V segment lost 5 bases, leaving 6 bases of the junction unmatched. The CDR3 reads CASSKGATADTQYF. The CDR3 DNA is TGTGCCAGCAGCAAGGGGGCAACGGCAGATACGCAGTATTTT.

A word on this clone: This CDR3 is also generated by other DNA sequences in the sample. The chain links TRBV6-5 to TRBJ2-4; TRBD2 agrees at 8 bases. Losses at the gene ends were 3 bases for V and 6 bases for J; bases not matched to a gene: 1. Germline V gene sequence: CDR1 MNHEY, CDR2 SVGAGI. There are 13 residues in the CDR3. CDR3 sequence: CASSYRGGNIQYF. The CDR3 coding sequence is TGTGCCAGCAGTTATCGGGGGGGAAACATTCAGTACTTC.

The chain links TRBV19 to TRBJ2-1, with 9 nucleotides matching TRBD2. V lost 4 bases to trimming and J lost 9 bases; unmatched junction nucleotides: 7. CDR1 and CDR2 (germline): LNHDA, SQIVND (reference sequence). This CDR3 spans 14 amino acids. CDR3 protein: CASSSGRAFGEQFF. In DNA form, the CDR3 reads TGTGCCAGTAGTAGCGGGAGGGCCTTCGGTGAGCAGTTCTTC.